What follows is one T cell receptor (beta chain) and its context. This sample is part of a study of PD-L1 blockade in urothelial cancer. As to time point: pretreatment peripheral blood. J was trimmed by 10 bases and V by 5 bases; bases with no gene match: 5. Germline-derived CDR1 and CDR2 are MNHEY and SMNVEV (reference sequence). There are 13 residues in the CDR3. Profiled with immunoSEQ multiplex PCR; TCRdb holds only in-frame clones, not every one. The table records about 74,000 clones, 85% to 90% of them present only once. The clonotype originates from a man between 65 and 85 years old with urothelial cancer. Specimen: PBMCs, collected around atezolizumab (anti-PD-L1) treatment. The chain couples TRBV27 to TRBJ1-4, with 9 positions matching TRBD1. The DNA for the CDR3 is TGTGCCAGCAGTGGACAGGGGAAGGCAAAACTGTTTTTT. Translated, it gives CASSGQGKAKLFF.